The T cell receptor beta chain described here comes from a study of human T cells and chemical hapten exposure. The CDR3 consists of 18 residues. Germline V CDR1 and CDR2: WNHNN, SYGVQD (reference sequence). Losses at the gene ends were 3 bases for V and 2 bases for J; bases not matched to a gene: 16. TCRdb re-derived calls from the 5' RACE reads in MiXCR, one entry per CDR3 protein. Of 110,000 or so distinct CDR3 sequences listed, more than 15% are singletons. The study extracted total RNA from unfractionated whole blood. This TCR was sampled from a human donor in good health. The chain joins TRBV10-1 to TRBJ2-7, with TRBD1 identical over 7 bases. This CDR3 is CASSDSSHPGQSAYEQYF. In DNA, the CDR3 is TGCGCCAGCAGTGACTCCTCGCATCCGGGACAGTCCGCCTACGAGCAGTACTTC.